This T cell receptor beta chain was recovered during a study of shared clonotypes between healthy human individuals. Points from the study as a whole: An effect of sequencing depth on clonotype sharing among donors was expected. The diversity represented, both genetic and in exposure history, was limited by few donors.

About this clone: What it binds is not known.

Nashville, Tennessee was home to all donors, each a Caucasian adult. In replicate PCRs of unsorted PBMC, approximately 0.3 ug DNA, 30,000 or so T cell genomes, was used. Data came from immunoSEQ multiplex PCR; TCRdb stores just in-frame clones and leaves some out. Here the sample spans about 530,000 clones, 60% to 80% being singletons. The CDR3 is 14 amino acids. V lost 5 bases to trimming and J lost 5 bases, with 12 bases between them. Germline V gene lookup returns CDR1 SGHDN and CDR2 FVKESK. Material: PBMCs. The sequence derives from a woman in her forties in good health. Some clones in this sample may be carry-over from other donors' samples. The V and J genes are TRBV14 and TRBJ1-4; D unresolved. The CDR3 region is CASSYRTGNEKLFF. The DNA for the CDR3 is TGTGCCAGCAGCTATAGGACGGGCAATGAAAAACTGTTTTTT. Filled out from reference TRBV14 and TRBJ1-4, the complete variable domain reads EAGVTQFPSHSVIEKGQTVTLRCDPISGHDNLYWYRRVMGKEIKFLLHFVKESKQDESGMPNNRFLAERTGGTYSTLKVQPAELEDSGVYFCASSYRTGNEKLFFGSGTQLSVL.